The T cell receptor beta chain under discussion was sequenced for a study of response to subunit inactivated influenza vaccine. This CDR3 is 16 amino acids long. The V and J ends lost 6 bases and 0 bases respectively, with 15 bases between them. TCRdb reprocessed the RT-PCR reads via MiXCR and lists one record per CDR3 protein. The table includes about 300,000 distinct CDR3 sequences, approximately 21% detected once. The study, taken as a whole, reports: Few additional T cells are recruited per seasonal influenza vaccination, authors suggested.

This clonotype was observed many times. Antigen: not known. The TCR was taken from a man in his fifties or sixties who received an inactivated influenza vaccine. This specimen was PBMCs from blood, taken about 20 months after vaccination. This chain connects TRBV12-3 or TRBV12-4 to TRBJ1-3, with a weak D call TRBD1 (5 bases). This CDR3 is CASRRGTYGSGNTIYF. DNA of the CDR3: TGTGCCAGCAGGCGCGGGACTTACGGCTCTGGAAACACCATATATTTT.